Sequencing of this T cell receptor (beta chain) was carried out in a study of control samples from healthy donors and cancer patients. TCRdb keeps only in-frame clones here, not all; method: immunoSEQ multiplex PCR. The repertoire holds approximately 60,000 clones, with 70% to 90% as singletons. CDR1 is SGHAT and CDR2 is FQNNGV in the germline V gene. This CDR3 has 17 residues. Trimming took 5 bases from V and 0 from J; bases not matched to a gene: 9. This TCR was sampled from a man in his forties in good health. Sample: blood. The V gene is TRBV11-2, the J gene TRBJ2-5, with 10 positions matching TRBD1. CDR3 loop: CASSTRTGGGNQETQYF. The CDR3 region has the DNA TGTGCCAGCAGCACGAGGACAGGGGGGGGGAACCAAGAGACCCAGTACTTC.